These 8 T cell receptor beta chains were sequenced from one sample in a study of blood T cell repertoires in COVID-19. Only in-frame clones appear in the TCRdb table, and some are missing; sequencing was by immunoSEQ multiplex PCR. In the table there are some 290,000 clones, roughly nine tenths of which are singletons. The sequencing sample was made of peripheral blood. All receptors come from a woman aged 30 to 39 with COVID-19, enrolled during active disease.

The chain links TRBV27 to TRBJ2-1, with D possibly being TRBD2 (5 bases). CDR1 and CDR2 (germline): MNHEY, SMNVEV (reference sequence). This CDR3 is built from 16 residues. The ends were cut back, 0 bases at V and 5 bases at J, with 14 bases in the middle. In nucleotides, the CDR3 is TGTGCCAGCAGTTTATCGCGGGTCCTTAACGACAATGAGCAGTTCTTC. Residues: CASSLSRVLNDNEQFF.

This chain joins TRBV19 and TRBJ1-2; possibly TRBD1 for D (5 bases). Deletions cut 7 bases from V and 2 bases from J, with 11 bases between. The CDR3 is 13 amino acids. Germline assignment: CDR1 LNHDA and CDR2 SQIVND (reference sequence). This CDR3 reads CASIGHSNYGYTF. The CDR3 DNA reads as TGTGCCAGTATAGGACACTCAAACTATGGCTACACCTTC.

The rearrangement uses TRBV11-2 and TRBJ2-5; D is possibly TRBD2 (6 bases). Trimming left V 0 bases short and J 3 bases short, with 17 bases between. CDR3 length equals 17 residues. Germline loops: CDR1 SGHAT, CDR2 FQNNGV. This CDR3 reads CASSLDNQLAIKETQYF. In nucleotides, the CDR3 is TGTGCCAGCAGCTTAGACAACCAACTAGCAATAAAAGAGACCCAGTACTTC.

The chain employs TRBV27 and TRBJ1-1, with unresolved D. The CDR3 covers 15 residues. CDR1 MNHEY and CDR2 SMNVEV come from the germline V gene (reference sequence). V lost 0 bases to trimming and J lost 3 bases, with 11 bases between them. The CDR3 loop reads CASSLSPAGDTEAFF. CDR3 nucleotides: TGTGCCAGCAGTTTATCGCCGGCGGGCGACACTGAAGCTTTCTTT.

V gene TRBV5-6 combines with J gene TRBJ2-1; TRBD2 matches at 9 bases. J lost 4 bases, V lost 4 bases, and 9 bases had no gene match. Per the germline V gene, CDR1 is SGHDT and CDR2 is YYEEEE. The CDR3 spans 16 residues. The CDR3 DNA sequence: TGTGCCAGCAGCATAGGAGCGGGGGGAAATTACAATGAGCAGTTCTTC. Translating it yields CASSIGAGGNYNEQFF. Together with reference TRBV5-6 and TRBJ2-1, the CDR3 gives the full variable domain: DAGVTQSPTHLIKTRGQQVTLRCSPKSGHDTVSWYQQALGQGPQFIFQYYEEEERQRGNFPDRFSGHQFPNYSSELNVNALLLGDSALYLCASSIGAGGNYNEQFFGPGTRLTVL.

V gene TRBV5-1 combines with J gene TRBJ2-7, with D possibly matching TRBD1 (5 bases). V was trimmed by 2 bases and J by 7 bases, leaving 10 bases between them. This CDR3 region has 12 residues. From germline, CDR1 is SGHRS and CDR2 YFSETQ. Here the CDR3 DNA reads TGCGCCAGCAGCTTTCAGGGTTGGGAGCAGTACTTC. Encoded protein: CASSFQGWEQYF.

As DNA, the CDR3 is TGTGCCAGCAGTCTGAAACAGGGGTACACCGGGGAGCTGTTTTTT. Translated, it gives CASSLKQGYTGELFF. V and J are TRBV2 and TRBJ2-2; 7 bases match TRBD1. V gave up 5 bases and J gave up 3 bases; unmatched junction bases: 6. The CDR3 has 15 amino acids. Germline V gene lookup returns CDR1 SNHLY and CDR2 FYNNEI.

CDR3 sequence reads: CASSPDVGTAFEAFF. CDR3 bases: TGCGCCAGCAGCCCCGATGTAGGGACAGCCTTCGAAGCTTTCTTT. The J gene is TRBJ1-1, the V gene TRBV5-1; TRBD1 matches 7 bases. CDR3 length: 15 amino acids. In germline, CDR1 is SGHRS, CDR2 YFSETQ. The ends lost 4 bases at V and 8 bases at J; junction bases unmatched: 14.